Listed below are T cell receptor beta chains from one sample, sequenced in a study of cytomegalovirus exposure and HLA in healthy donors. The assay was immunoSEQ multiplex PCR, and TCRdb's table has in-frame clones only and misses some. In the table there are 150,000 to 170,000 clones, about 88% of which are singletons. Input material: PBMCs. These TCRs come from a man between 18 and 29 years old in good health and CMV-seropositive. Both conserved end residues are part of each CDR3. D genes are given only for firm matches. Not all rows give a size; the values are once, few, many and, for expanded clones, a class.

TRBV15,16,TRBD2,TRBJ2-2,-,TGTGCCACCAGCAGAGGACTAGCGGGAGGGATCGGGGAGCTGTTTTTT,CATSRGLAGGIGELFF
TRBV27,14,-,TRBJ1-2,once,TGTGCCAGCAGCCCCGGCGGGGGTGGTTATGGCTACACCTTC,CASSPGGGGYGYTF
TRBV5-1,14,TRBD1,TRBJ1-1,-,TGCGCCAGCAGCTCGGGACAGGGGAACACTGAAGCTTTCTTT,CASSSGQGNTEAFF
TRBV6-6,14,-,TRBJ1-4,-,TGTGCCAGCATCTCCGGGGGGTCAGGGGAAAAACTGTTTTTT,CASISGGSGEKLFF
TRBV9,14,-,TRBJ2-2,-,TGTGCCAGCAGCGTAGCGGCGAACACCGGGGAGCTGTTTTTT,CASSVAANTGELFF
TRBV6-5,15,TRBD1,TRBJ1-1,-,TGTGCCAGCAGTCGGGACAGGGGGCGCGACACTGAAGCTTTCTTT,CASSRDRGRDTEAFF
TRBV6-5,15,-,TRBJ1-4,-,TGTGCCAGCAGTTCTGCCGGGACTGGGGGGGAAAAACTGTTTTTT,CASSSAGTGGEKLFF
TRBV2,13,-,TRBJ1-1,-,TGTGCCAGCAGTGAAGAACAGAACACTGAAGCTTTCTTT,CASSEEQNTEAFF
TRBV6-5,12,-,TRBJ1-2,-,TGTGCCAGCAGTTACGTTGGAGATAGCTACACCTTC,CASSYVGDSYTF
TRBV5-4,15,TRBD2,TRBJ2-7,-,TGTGCCAGCAGCTTGGAACTAGCGGGAGTCAGCGAGCAGTACTTC,CASSLELAGVSEQYF
TRBV7-9,15,TRBD2,TRBJ2-7,-,TGTGCCAGCAGCCGCGGACCGGGCGGGAGGGGGGAGCAGTACTTC,CASSRGPGGRGEQYF
TRBV4-3,14,-,TRBJ1-4,-,TGCGCCAGCAGCCAAGTATCGGGTTATGAAAAACTGTTTTTT,CASSQVSGYEKLFF
TRBV6-1,15,TRBD1,TRBJ1-4,-,TGTGCCAGCAGTGAATCCGGGACAGGGTCTGAAAAACTGTTTTTT,CASSESGTGSEKLFF
TRBV7-2,14,TRBD1,TRBJ1-2,-,TGTGCCAGCAGCTTAGAAACAGGGGCGGGTGGCTACACCTTC,CASSLETGAGGYTF
TRBV5-1,18,TRBD1,TRBJ2-3,-,TGCGCCAGCAGCCGTCTCGGCCCCGGGACAGGGGGCTCAGATACGCAGTATTTT,CASSRLGPGTGGSDTQYF
TRBV6-1,17,-,TRBJ2-7,-,TGTGCCAGCAGTGGGGGGCCTGAACAGGCATATCGTGACGAGCAGTACTTC,CASSGGPEQAYRDEQYF
TRBV5-6,13,TRBD1,TRBJ2-5,-,TGTGCCAGCAGTCAGGGGGCTCAAGAGACCCAGTACTTC,CASSQGAQETQYF
TRBV5-1,17,-,TRBJ1-2,-,TGCGCCAGCAGCTACTACGGGACACCCATGGAGAACTATGGCTACACCTTC,CASSYYGTPMENYGYTF
TRBV30,12,TRBD2,TRBJ2-7,-,TGTGCCCAGACTAGCGGGAGTTCTGAGCAGTACTTC,CAQTSGSSEQYF
TRBV6-1,15,TRBD2,TRBJ2-1,few,TGTGCCAGCAGTGAAGGCGGGGGCTCCTACAATGAGCAGTTCTTC,CASSEGGGSYNEQFF
TRBV4-3,16,TRBD2,TRBJ2-3,-,TGCGCCAGCAGCCAACGAGTAGCGGGAGGGACAGATACGCAGTATTTT,CASSQRVAGGTDTQYF
TRBV7-3,15,TRBD2,TRBJ2-3,-,TGTGCCAGCAGTCTTCAGCGGGGGGCCGGAGATACGCAGTATTTT,CASSLQRGAGDTQYF
TRBV7-2,14,-,TRBJ2-2,-,TGTGCCAGCAGCTTAGTAAGCGGCACCGGGGAGCTGTTTTTT,CASSLVSGTGELFF
TRBV4-1,20,TRBD2,TRBJ2-3,-,TGCGCCAGCAGCCGAACAGGGGGCACGGGACTAGCGGATTACACAGATACGCAGTATTTT,CASSRTGGTGLADYTDTQYF
TRBV5-1,12,-,TRBJ1-5,-,TGCGCCAACACACAGGGATCCCAGCCCCAGCATTTT,CANTQGSQPQHF
TRBV10-3,12,-,TRBJ2-3,-,TGTGCCATCAGTGAGTCCACAGCGGCGCAGTATTTT,CAISESTAAQYF
TRBV9,13,-,TRBJ1-4,-,TGTGCCAGCAGCCCCCGCCCAGATGAAAAACTGTTTTTT,CASSPRPDEKLFF
TRBV7-8,16,-,TRBJ2-7,-,TGTGCCAGCAGCCGCCGAGACAGACACCTCTCCTACGAGCAGTACTTC,CASSRRDRHLSYEQYF
TRBV6-5,14,-,TRBJ1-2,once,TGTGCCAGCAGTTACTCCCGGGAAGGCTATGGCTACACCTTC,CASSYSREGYGYTF
TRBV2,14,TRBD1,TRBJ2-7,-,TGTGCCAGCAGTGAAACAGGGGCCTTGTACGAGCAGTACTTC,CASSETGALYEQYF
TRBV5-1,15,-,TRBJ2-2,-,TGCGCCAGCAGCTTGGGACACGTCTCCACCGGGGAGCTGTTTTTT,CASSLGHVSTGELFF
TRBV5-8,16,-,TRBJ2-2,-,TGTGCCAGCAGCTTGGCGATCTCAGGGGTGACCGGGGAGCTGTTTTTT,CASSLAISGVTGELFF
TRBV7-9,15,TRBD2,TRBJ2-7,-,TGTGCCAGCAGCCCAATAGCGGGGCAAACCTACGAGCAGTACTTC,CASSPIAGQTYEQYF
TRBV29-1,11,-,TRBJ1-3,-,TGCAGCGCAGGTTCTGGAAACACCATATATTTT,CSAGSGNTIYF
TRBV14,17,-,TRBJ2-5,-,TGTGCCAGCAGCCATCCCCGAAAAGACTTTCTCGAAGAGACCCAGTACTTC,CASSHPRKDFLEETQYF
TRBV5-4,15,-,TRBJ1-3,-,TGTGCCAGCAGCCGAGGGAAAGCTTACGGAAACACCATATATTTT,CASSRGKAYGNTIYF
TRBV9,16,-,TRBJ2-1,-,TGTGCCAGCAGCGTAGAAGGGGCCTCTTCCTACAATGAGCAGTTCTTC,CASSVEGASSYNEQFF
TRBV14,17,TRBD1,TRBJ2-7,-,TGTGCCAGCAGCCCCAGCGGGCTCGCGGACAGGGACCACGAGCAGTACTTC,CASSPSGLADRDHEQYF
TRBV27,19,-,TRBJ1-2,-,TGTGCCAGCAGTTTCGAACCCCTCCTTGCGGGACGAGGGAACTATGGCTACACCTTC,CASSFEPLLAGRGNYGYTF
TRBV4-3,16,TRBD1,TRBJ1-5,-,TGCGCCAGCAGCCTAGAGACAGGGGTGGGCAATCAGCCCCAGCATTTT,CASSLETGVGNQPQHF
TRBV7-9,15,TRBD1,TRBJ2-7,-,TGTGCCAGCAGCGGCTCCGGGACAGGGGGGCTCGAGCAGTACTTC,CASSGSGTGGLEQYF
TRBV6-5,14,-,TRBJ1-1,-,TGTGCCAGCAGTTACTCGATACAGCTCACTGAAGCTTTCTTT,CASSYSIQLTEAFF
TRBV5-1,16,-,TRBJ2-6,once,TGCGCCAGCAGCTTAGTTACCAGCTCTGGGGCCAACGTCCTGACTTTC,CASSLVTSSGANVLTF
TRBV6-6,16,-,TRBJ1-5,once,TGTGCCAGCAGTTTGCTGGGCGGGACCAGCAATCAGCCCCAGCATTTT,CASSLLGGTSNQPQHF
TRBV6-5,14,-,TRBJ1-6,-,TGTGCCAGCAGTTACCGGATCTCCCAAGGGGTCCTCCACTTT,CASSYRISQGVLHF
TRBV6-5,15,TRBD2,TRBJ2-1,-,TGTGCCAGCAGACCCTCCAGCGGGAGGAGGAATGAGCAGTTCTTC,CASRPSSGRRNEQFF
TRBV4-3,13,-,TRBJ2-5,-,TGCGCCAGCAGCCAAGGACTGGATGAGACCCAGTACTTC,CASSQGLDETQYF
TRBV19,15,-,TRBJ1-5,-,TGTGCCAGTACGCCTAGGGAGTATAGCAATCAGCCCCAGCATTTT,CASTPREYSNQPQHF
TRBV7-2,22,TRBD2,TRBJ2-2,medium-sized,TGTGCCAGCAGCTTAGCAGGGACGTGGGGGACTAGCGGGTATACGAACACCGGGGAGCTGTTTTTT,CASSLAGTWGTSGYTNTGELFF
TRBV4-3,15,-,TRBJ2-7,-,TGCGCCAGCAGCCAAGATAGGAGTGGCTCCTACGAGCAGTACTTC,CASSQDRSGSYEQYF
TRBV18,16,TRBD2,TRBJ2-1,-,TGTGCCAGCTCATCACTAGCGGGAGGCACCTACAATGAGCAGTTCTTC,CASSSLAGGTYNEQFF